The 18 T cell receptor beta chains below all came from one sample that was sequenced in a study of human versus mouse CDR3 diversity and MHC coevolution. Generated by immunoSEQ multiplex PCR, the TCRdb table keeps only in-frame clones and is missing some. Of roughly 86,000 clones detected, around 95% appear once; the ten largest clones hold approximately 1.5%. Sequencing was carried out using naive CD4+ T cells from blood. Noted subset: CD45RO-negative CD62L-positive naive CD4 T cells. These receptors originate from a person aged 30 to 69 in good health.

This sequence joins TRBV9 and TRBJ1-4, with no clear D. This CDR3 region has 17 residues. Trimming removed 0 bases from V and 0 bases from J, with 12 bases in between. Germline V gives CDR1 SGDLS, CDR2 YYNGEE. The CDR3 nucleotides are TGTGCCAGCAGCGTAGCCGACACCCCTGCAACTAATGAAAAACTGTTTTTT. It encodes CASSVADTPATNEKLFF.

CDR3: CASSGSSSEKQYF. For the CDR3, the DNA is TGTGCCAGCAGTGGTTCGTCTAGCGAGAAGCAGTACTTC. The chain recombines TRBV6-4 with TRBJ2-7; maybe TRBD2 (6 bases). V lost 4 bases and J 8 bases, leaving 15 bases between the germline ends. This CDR3 comprises 13 residues. Germline CDR1 reads MRHNA; CDR2 reads SNTAGT.

The chain couples TRBV4-3 to TRBJ2-7; 9 bases are a match to TRBD2. Per germline, CDR1 LGHNA and CDR2 YSLEER. The J segment lost 4 bases and the V segment lost 0 bases, leaving 7 bases of the junction unmatched. This CDR3 region has 16 residues. The CDR3 protein is CASSQDLTSGLYEQYF. DNA for the CDR3: TGCGCCAGCAGCCAAGATCTGACTAGCGGACTATACGAGCAGTACTTC.

This chain connects TRBV28 to TRBJ2-7, with D possibly TRBD2 on 6 matching bases. Looked up from germline, CDR1 is MDHEN and CDR2 is SYDVKM. The CDR3 runs 16 residues. Trimming shortened V by 2 bases and J by 2 bases, and 16 bases separated the two germline ends. The CDR3: CASSLHQLTGAYEQYF. DNA of the CDR3: TGTGCCAGCAGTTTACACCAGCTCACGGGGGCCTACGAGCAGTACTTC.

The rearrangement uses TRBV7-3 and TRBJ1-1; D perhaps matches TRBD1 (6 bases). Germline-derived CDR1 and CDR2 are SGHTA and FQGTGA. This CDR3 comprises 14 residues. V was cut by 2 bases and J by 3 bases, with 10 bases left in between. CDR3 loop: CASSLQGLDTEAFF. CDR3 coding DNA: TGTGCCAGCAGCTTACAGGGGCTGGACACTGAAGCTTTCTTT. Looking up the rest from reference TRBV7-3 and TRBJ1-1 gives the full variable domain: GAGVSQTPSNKVTEKGKYVELRCDPISGHTALYWYRQSLGQGPEFLIYFQGTGAADDSGLPNDRFFAVRPEGSVSTLKIQRTERGDSAVYLCASSLQGLDTEAFFGQGTRLTVV.

This rearrangement joins TRBV5-1 to TRBJ2-5; no reliable D call. The better agreement between TRBJ2-7 and the DNA end casts doubt on the J call. The CDR3 consists of 16 residues. Germline assignment: CDR1 SGHRS and CDR2 YFSETQ. CDR3 protein: CASSLASGPSSYEQYF. The CDR3 DNA reads as TGCGCCAGCAGCTTGGCCTCGGGTCCTTCTTCCTACGAGCAGTACTTC.

The chain links TRBV9 to TRBJ1-2; possibly TRBD1 for D (6 bases). Germline V lookup: CDR1 SGDLS, CDR2 YYNGEE. V was shortened by 4 bases and J by 4 bases, with 20 bases between the two germline ends. The CDR3 has 16 residues. The CDR3 protein is CASSRLNEGGSYGYTF. CDR3 bases: TGTGCCAGCAGCCGGCTTAACGAGGGGGGGTCCTATGGCTACACCTTC.

The chain combines TRBV19 with TRBJ2-7, with 9 bases fitting TRBD1. The CDR3 runs 17 residues. The germline V gene encodes CDR1 LNHDA and CDR2 SQIVND (reference sequence). After removal of 0 bases from V and 0 bases from J, the junction contained 6 bases not matched to a gene. The CDR3 region is CASSIDLDRGVSYEQYF. The CDR3 DNA follows: TGTGCCAGTAGTATAGACCTCGACAGGGGGGTCTCCTACGAGCAGTACTTC.

The rearrangement links TRBV7-9 to TRBJ1-2; 7 bases map to TRBD1. The CDR3 is 13 amino acids. Germline V gene data show CDR1 as SEHNR and CDR2 as FQNEAQ (reference sequence). The V and J ends lost 5 bases and 7 bases, in that order; junction bases with no gene match: 7. This CDR3 is CASSPTGEAGYTF. The CDR3 DNA sequence: TGTGCCAGCAGCCCTACAGGGGAGGCTGGCTACACCTTC.

The V call is TRBV5-1, the J call TRBJ2-7; possible D gene TRBD2, 5 bases. Trimming left V 0 bases short and J 0 bases short, with 13 bases between. CDR1 SGHRS and CDR2 YFSETQ come from the germline V gene. This CDR3 is built from 16 residues. The CDR3 bases are TGCGCCAGCAGCTTGGAGGCGGGCGCAAGCTCCTACGAGCAGTACTTC. Amino acids: CASSLEAGASSYEQYF.

The rearrangement uses TRBV18 and TRBJ1-2; 10 nucleotides align to TRBD1. The CDR3 totals 15 residues. Germline V gene data show CDR1 as KGHSH and CDR2 as LQKENI. J was trimmed by 6 bases and V by 4 bases; bases with no gene match: 8. The CDR3 loop reads CASSLGQGQRNGYTF. DNA of the CDR3: TGTGCCAGCTCACTGGGACAGGGGCAGCGTAATGGCTACACCTTC.

The rearrangement joins TRBV6-6 to TRBJ2-7; tentative D call: TRBD1 (5 bases). The CDR3 is 15 residues long. Germline V gives CDR1 MNHNY, CDR2 SVGAGI (reference sequence). Trimming removed 8 bases at V and 2 bases at J, with 19 bases between. The CDR3 spells CASGQIGVAPYEQYF. The CDR3 DNA reads TGTGCCAGCGGCCAAATAGGGGTAGCCCCCTACGAGCAGTACTTC.

The V call is TRBV7-8, the J call TRBJ2-7; 11 bases are shared with TRBD1. CDR1 and CDR2 (germline): SGHVS, FQNEAQ. V lost 10 bases, J lost 0 bases, and 8 bases stayed unmatched. The CDR3 contains 15 residues. CDR3 bases: TGTGCCACCCGGACAGGGGGCTCTCCCTCCTACGAGCAGTACTTC. This sequence encodes CATRTGGSPSYEQYF.

This chain uses TRBV12-5 with TRBJ2-1; TRBD2 might be the D (5 bases). There are 16 residues in the CDR3. CDR1 and CDR2 (germline): LGHNT, FRNRAP. Trimming took 5 bases from V and 7 from J, leaving 21 bases between them. The DNA for the CDR3 is TGTGCTAGTGGTCCCTCACGCGGCGGGTCTTTTAATGAGCAGTTCTTC. Its translation: CASGPSRGGSFNEQFF.

This clone was seen a single time. This sequence joins TRBV19 and TRBJ1-6; the match to TRBD1 covers 10 bases. The CDR3 has 16 amino acids. Germline lookup yields CDR1 LNHDA and CDR2 SQIVND (reference sequence). Unmatched junction bases numbered 10, after V lost 4 bases and J lost 10 bases. CDR3 coding DNA: TGTGCCAGTAGTAGGCTTCCGGGACAGGGGAAATCACCCCTCCACTTT. Its protein is CASSRLPGQGKSPLHF.

The chain links TRBV25-1 to TRBJ2-5; 8 nucleotides align to TRBD2. The CDR3 contains 14 residues. Germline values: CDR1 MGHDK, CDR2 SYGVNS. Losses at the gene ends were 7 bases for V and 6 bases for J; bases not matched to a gene: 10. CDR3: CASTPGGYGKTQYF. CDR3 in DNA: TGTGCCAGCACCCCGGGGGGGTACGGGAAGACCCAGTACTTC. Looking up the rest from reference TRBV25-1 and TRBJ2-5 gives the full variable domain: EADIYQTPRYLVIGTGKKITLECSQTMGHDKMYWYQQDPGMELHLIHYSYGVNSTEKGDLSSESTVSRIRTEHFPLTLESARPSHTSQYLCASTPGGYGKTQYFGPGTRLLVL.

This sequence joins TRBV29-1 and TRBJ1-5, with D unresolved. V gave up 3 bases and J gave up 2 bases, with 11 bases separating them. Germline values: CDR1 SQVTM, CDR2 ANQGSEA. The CDR3 is made up of 14 amino acids. CDR3 loop: CSVDEGNGNQPQHF. In DNA form, the CDR3 reads TGCAGCGTTGACGAGGGAAATGGCAATCAGCCCCAGCATTTT. Together with reference TRBV29-1 and TRBJ1-5, the CDR3 gives the full variable domain: SAVISQKPSRDICQRGTSLTIQCQVDSQVTMMFWYRQQPGQSLTLIATANQGSEATYESGFVIDKFPISRPNLTFSTLTVSNMSPEDSSIYLCSVDEGNGNQPQHFGDGTRLSIL.

This chain joins TRBV13 and TRBJ2-1, with unresolved D. Germline V gene lookup returns CDR1 PRHDT and CDR2 FYEKMQ (reference sequence). There are 13 residues in the CDR3. The V end lost 5 bases, the J end lost 0 bases, and 5 bases lay between the germline ends. This chain's CDR3 is CASSRYSYNEQFF. In nucleotides, the CDR3 is TGTGCCAGCAGCCGGTACTCCTACAATGAGCAGTTCTTC.